The 32 T cell receptor beta chains given below trace back to one sample, sequenced in a study of early T cells in non-severe SARS-CoV-2 infection. TCRdb called the 5' RACE reads again in MiXCR, with one record for every CDR3 protein. Seen here are around 45,000 distinct CDR3 sequences, 3% to 4% observed once, and the top ten hold over 3%. Sample: whole blood. These receptors originate from an adult who was a healthcare worker with PCR-confirmed SARS-CoV-2 infection or an uninfected control (not recorded which).

There are many counts of this clonotype. The chain is built from TRBV19 and TRBJ1-5, with 7 nucleotides matching TRBD1. Germline V gene data show CDR1 as LNHDA and CDR2 as SQIVND (reference sequence). The CDR3 sequence is 14 residues long. Trimming cost V 7 bases and J 3 bases; bases outside gene matches: 6. The CDR3 nucleotides read TGTGCCAGTAATGACAGGGTTGACAATCAGCCCCAGCATTTT. Translated: CASNDRVDNQPQHF.

There are many counts of this clonotype. The genes are TRBV5-1 and TRBJ1-6, with D perhaps matching TRBD1 (6 bases). The V gene lost 2 bases and the J gene lost 8 bases, with 14 bases spanning the gap. The CDR3 spans 15 residues. In germline, CDR1 is SGHRS, CDR2 YFSETQ. CDR3 DNA sequence: TGCGCCAGCAGCTTAAGGACAGCAAAGGATTCACCCCTCCACTTT. Translation gives CASSLRTAKDSPLHF.

The table lists this clonotype with many counts. The chain links TRBV9 to TRBJ2-1; 12 bases match TRBD2. V shed 0 bases and J 1 base; nucleotides not matched to a gene: 5. The CDR3 totals 18 residues. Germline-derived CDR1 and CDR2 are SGDLS and YYNGEE. In nucleotides, the CDR3 is TGTGCCAGCAGCGTAGCTAGCGGGAGGGCCCATTCCTACAATGAGCAGTTCTTC. This encodes CASSVASGRAHSYNEQFF.

The CDR3 here is CASSGWPSTDTQYF. The DNA of the CDR3 is TGTGCCAGCAGCGGGTGGCCTAGCACAGATACGCAGTATTTT. This chain links TRBV9 with TRBJ2-3; D gene ambiguous. This CDR3 is built from 14 residues. Germline V gives CDR1 SGDLS, CDR2 YYNGEE. V lost 3 bases, J lost 0 bases, and 8 bases lay in between. The full variable domain, rest sourced from reference TRBV9 and TRBJ2-3, is DSGVTQTPKHLITATGQRVTLRCSPRSGDLSVYWYQQSLDQGLQFLIQYYNGEERAKGNILERFSAQQFPDLHSELNLSSLELGDSALYFCASSGWPSTDTQYFGPGTRLTVL.

A few counts support this clonotype. The chain recombines TRBV3-1 with TRBJ2-2; TRBD2 aligns across 7 bases. Germline V lookup: CDR1 LGHDT, CDR2 YNNKEL (reference sequence). The CDR3 has 14 residues. V trimming: 4 bases; J trimming: 6 bases; junction bases outside the gene matches: 5. CDR3 residues: CASSRSGGAGELFF. DNA for the CDR3: TGTGCCAGCAGCCGCTCGGGGGGAGCCGGGGAGCTGTTTTTT.

The chain employs TRBV10-3 and TRBJ1-2, with a tentative D call TRBD1 (5 bases). The CDR3 sequence is 15 residues long. The ends were cut back, 7 bases at V and 0 bases at J, with 15 bases in the middle. The germline gives CDR1 ENHRY, CDR2 SYGVKD. The chain's CDR3 is CAINGASPANYGYTF. CDR3 DNA: TGTGCCATCAATGGGGCCAGCCCAGCTAACTATGGCTACACCTTC.

This clonotype was detected many times. The chain couples TRBV5-1 to TRBJ1-2; D is possibly TRBD1 (6 bases). The CDR3 loop spans 16 amino acids. V lost 4 bases and J 1 base, leaving 17 bases between the germline ends. Germline V gives CDR1 SGHRS, CDR2 YFSETQ. CDR3 DNA sequence: TGCGCCAGCAGCCCACGGACAGCCTCGGGTAACTATGGCTACACCTTC. This translates into CASSPRTASGNYGYTF.

This clonotype was observed a handful of times. This CDR3 reads CASSHRPEGARGEQFF. In DNA form, the CDR3 reads TGTGCCAGCAGCCATCGCCCGGAGGGGGCGAGGGGTGAGCAGTTCTTC. V usage is TRBV7-6 and J usage is TRBJ2-1, with TRBD1 as a possible D gene (7 bases). The CDR3 has 16 residues. Trimming took off 5 bases at V and 9 bases at J, with 23 bases between the two ends. Germline V gives CDR1 SGHVS, CDR2 FNYEAQ.

The sample holds many counts of this clonotype. The V gene is TRBV6-1, the J gene TRBJ2-7; 8 nucleotides match TRBD2. V was clipped by 6 bases and J by 5 bases; unmatched bases: 9. This CDR3 comprises 14 residues. CDR1 is MNHNS, CDR2 SASEGT, per germline. CDR3 DNA sequence: TGTGCCAGCAGAATTACCGGGACTAGTAACGAGCAGTACTTC. Translating it yields CASRITGTSNEQYF.

This clonotype was seen only a few times. V usage is TRBV28 and J usage is TRBJ2-5; the D is unclear. V lost 2 bases to trimming and J lost 4 bases, with 2 bases between them. In germline, CDR1 is MDHEN, CDR2 SYDVKM. This CDR3 is 11 amino acids long. CDR3 nucleotide sequence: TGTGCCAGCAGTTTACTAGAGACCCAGTACTTC. It translates to CASSLLETQYF.

This clonotype occurred many times. The CDR3 nucleotides are TGTGCCAGCTCACCAGGGACAACAACTAATGAAAAACTGTTTTTT. It specifies CASSPGTTTNEKLFF. The chain uses TRBV18 and TRBJ1-4; TRBD1 might be the D (6 bases). V was pared by 2 bases and J by 0 bases, with 7 bases between. The length of the CDR3 is 15 residues. Germline loops: CDR1 KGHSH, CDR2 LQKENI.

This clonotype was counted ten times or more. The chain combines TRBV29-1 with TRBJ2-7; no reliable D call. This CDR3 comprises 11 residues. Deletions cut 6 bases from V and 2 bases from J, with 8 bases between. CDR1 is SQVTM and CDR2 is ANQGSEA in the germline V gene. Here the CDR3 DNA reads TGCAGCGTCGTACAAGCCTACGAGCAGTACTTC. It translates to CSVVQAYEQYF.

This clonotype was detected ten times or more. The chain recombines TRBV7-6 with TRBJ2-1; 14 nucleotides match TRBD2. This CDR3 spans 16 amino acids. The V segment lost 5 bases and the J segment 3 bases; nucleotides outside the gene matches: 3. Germline V lookup: CDR1 SGHVS, CDR2 FNYEAQ. CDR3 loop: CASSVTSGRVYNEQFF. DNA for the CDR3: TGTGCCAGCAGCGTGACTAGCGGGAGGGTCTACAATGAGCAGTTCTTC.

This clonotype was counted at least ten times. This sequence joins TRBV19 and TRBJ2-7; no clear D gene. The CDR3 is 14 residues long. The germline V gene encodes CDR1 LNHDA and CDR2 SQIVND (reference sequence). Trimming cost V 3 bases and J 6 bases, with 15 bases left between them. CDR3 coding DNA: TGTGCCAGTAGTATTTCGTTCTCTCCCGCCGAGCAGTACTTC. This encodes CASSISFSPAEQYF.

This clonotype was counted at least ten times. This sequence joins TRBV5-6 and TRBJ2-3, with 8 bases aligning to TRBD2. With V trimmed by 7 bases and J by 1 base, 8 bases remained unmatched. Germline V gene lookup returns CDR1 SGHDT and CDR2 YYEEEE. The CDR3 covers 15 residues. The CDR3 DNA sequence: TGTGCCAGCCGACTTATCGGGGGGGGCACAGATACGCAGTATTTT. It translates to CASRLIGGGTDTQYF.

This clonotype was found many times. The chain is built from TRBV2 and TRBJ2-7; 12 nucleotides align to TRBD2. CDR3 size: 15 residues. Germline-derived CDR1 and CDR2 are SNHLY and FYNNEI. After removal of 7 bases from V and 5 bases from J, the junction contained 9 bases not matched to a gene. Here the CDR3 DNA reads TGTGCCAGCAAACAGACTAGCGGGAGTAGCCACGAGCAGTACTTC. The encoded protein is CASKQTSGSSHEQYF.

This clonotype was counted many times. V gene TRBV6-1 combines with J gene TRBJ2-1; D assignment may be TRBD1 or TRBD2 (5 bases each). This CDR3 region has 16 residues. Germline CDR1 MNHNS, CDR2 SASEGT. V lost 4 bases and J lost 4, with 17 bases in between. CDR3 bases: TGTGCCAGCAGTGCCCCTTGGGGGACCCCTTACAATGAGCAGTTCTTC. This encodes CASSAPWGTPYNEQFF.

This clonotype was counted ten times or more. This chain links TRBV5-6 with TRBJ1-5; no clear D gene. Germline-derived CDR1 and CDR2 are SGHDT and YYEEEE. CDR3 length: 15 amino acids. The germline V and J ends were trimmed by 0 bases and 0 bases, with 7 bases remaining between them. CDR3 sequence reads: CASSLGGYSNQPQHF. DNA for the CDR3: TGTGCCAGCAGCTTGGGAGGCTATAGCAATCAGCCCCAGCATTTT.

In this sample, this clonotype turned up many times. The J gene is TRBJ1-6, the V gene TRBV5-4, with 9 bases identical to TRBD1. Germline V gene lookup returns CDR1 SGHNT and CDR2 YYREEE (reference sequence). The CDR3 has 17 residues. The trim removed 4 bases at V and 5 bases at J, leaving 10 bases unmatched. The CDR3 spells CASSRGTGYANNSPLHF. As DNA, the CDR3 is TGTGCCAGCAGCCGGGGGACAGGGTACGCCAATAATTCACCCCTCCACTTT.

This clonotype occurred many times. The chain couples TRBV6-6 to TRBJ2-3, with no clear D. V shed 6 bases and J shed 3 bases, with 10 bases lying between them. This CDR3 has 13 amino acids. The germline CDR1 and CDR2 sequences are MNHNY and SVGAGI (reference sequence). The CDR3 DNA sequence: TGTGCCAGCAGCCCCCCTGAGACAGATACGCAGTATTTT. Amino acid sequence: CASSPPETDTQYF.

This clonotype was seen at least ten times. The chain joins TRBV28 to TRBJ2-7; a possible D gene is TRBD2 (5 bases). Germline loops: CDR1 MDHEN, CDR2 SYDVKM. The CDR3 sequence is 12 residues long. The V and J ends lost 4 bases and 2 bases respectively, with 6 bases between them. The DNA of the CDR3 is TGTGCCAGCAGTTCCGGGACCTACGAGCAGTACTTC. It is translated as CASSSGTYEQYF. Variable domain in full (rest from reference TRBV28 and TRBJ2-7): DVKVTQSSRYLVKRTGEKVFLECVQDMDHENMFWYRQDPGLGLRLIYFSYDVKMKEKGDIPEGYSVSREKKERFSLILESASTNQTSMYLCASSSGTYEQYFGPGTRLTVT.

There are many counts of this clonotype. V usage is TRBV12-3 or TRBV12-4 and J usage is TRBJ2-5; TRBD2 aligns across 10 bases. The CDR3 covers 13 residues. Trimming took 7 bases from V and 5 from J; bases not matched to a gene: 4. The CDR3 coding sequence is TGTGCCAGCAAGGGACTAGCGAAGGAGACCCAGTACTTC. This translates into CASKGLAKETQYF.

This clonotype was picked up many times. This chain links TRBV27 with TRBJ2-1, with D unclear. CDR3 size: 12 residues. Germline lookup yields CDR1 MNHEY and CDR2 SMNVEV (reference sequence). Trimming took off 4 bases at V and 6 bases at J, with 7 bases between the two ends. In nucleotides, the CDR3 is TGTGCCAGCAGTTCCTTCGGCAATGAGCAGTTCTTC. This gives the protein CASSSFGNEQFF.

This clonotype has more than one count but fewer than ten. The CDR3 sequence is CASSYWGSKADTQYF. The CDR3, as DNA: TGTGCCAGCAGTTACTGGGGTAGCAAGGCCGATACGCAGTATTTT. The J gene is TRBJ2-3, the V gene TRBV6-5; D uncertain. The CDR3 covers 15 residues. Trimming removed 1 base from V and 6 bases from J, with 14 bases in between. From germline, CDR1 is MNHEY and CDR2 SVGAGI.

This clonotype was counted at least ten times. This chain connects TRBV7-8 to TRBJ2-1, with 8 bases matching TRBD2. J was trimmed by 8 bases and V by 4 bases; bases with no gene match: 7. The V gene's germline CDR1 is SGHVS and CDR2 FQNEAQ. The CDR3 spans 14 residues. The CDR3 reads CASSSREGSDEQFF. The CDR3 DNA follows: TGTGCCAGCAGCTCCCGGGAGGGTTCCGATGAGCAGTTCTTC.

This clonotype has a count of ten or more. J is TRBJ2-5 and V is TRBV10-1, with a tentative D call TRBD2 (7 bases). CDR1 is WNHNN and CDR2 is SYGVQD in the germline V gene (reference sequence). V was shortened by 2 bases and J by 2 bases, with 12 bases between the two germline ends. This CDR3 is built from 15 residues. The CDR3 reads CASSETGGRQETQYF. The CDR3 DNA follows: TGCGCCAGCAGTGAGACGGGGGGCCGACAAGAGACCCAGTACTTC.

As regards this clonotype: A read error may account for a junction end that differs from germline. The V call is TRBV7-7, the J call TRBJ2-1; D possibly corresponds to TRBD2 (5 bases). From germline, CDR1 is SSHAT and CDR2 FNYEAQ (reference sequence). This CDR3 has 14 residues. CDR3 sequence: CASSFALGSVEQFF. The CDR3 DNA follows: TGTGCTAGCAGCTTCGCCCTTGGGAGCGTTGAGCAGTTCTTC.

The CDR3 DNA follows: TGTGCCAGCTCACCCCCTTTTTCCAACGGTGAGACCCAGTACTTC. Protein product: CASSPPFSNGETQYF. V and J are TRBV18 and TRBJ2-5; no definite D call. Trimming left V 3 bases short and J 5 bases short, with 16 bases between. CDR3 length equals 15 residues. From germline, CDR1 is KGHSH and CDR2 LQKENI. Full variable domain (rest looked up from reference TRBV18 and TRBJ2-5): NAGVMQNPRHLVRRRGQEARLRCSPMKGHSHVYWYRQLPEEGLKFMVYLQKENIIDESGMPKERFSAEFPKEGPSILRIQQVVRGDSAAYFCASSPPFSNGETQYFGPGTRLLVL.

This clonotype was counted a few times. The rearrangement joins TRBV9 to TRBJ2-7; TRBD2 might be the D (5 bases). V lost 0 bases, J lost 5 bases, and 12 bases lay in between. The CDR3 contains 14 residues. Looked up from germline, CDR1 is SGDLS and CDR2 is YYNGEE. CDR3 amino acids: CASSVEASTDEQYF. Here the CDR3 DNA reads TGTGCCAGCAGCGTAGAGGCTAGCACCGACGAGCAGTACTTC.

This clonotype was seen ten or more times. The chain joins TRBV6-4 to TRBJ2-1; D call uncertain. Trimming took 2 bases from V and 0 from J, leaving 14 bases between them. The CDR3 sequence is 17 residues long. Germline loops: CDR1 MRHNA, CDR2 SNTAGT. CDR3 loop: CASSDTYSASSYNEQFF. The CDR3 bases are TGTGCCAGCAGTGACACATATTCGGCGAGCTCCTACAATGAGCAGTTCTTC.

This clonotype was observed many times. This sequence joins TRBV20-1 and TRBJ2-5, with TRBD2 as a possible D gene (6 bases). The CDR3 consists of 12 residues. Looked up from germline, CDR1 is DFQATT and CDR2 is SNEGSKA (reference sequence). V gave up 6 bases and J gave up 3 bases, with 11 bases separating them. CDR3 sequence (DNA): TGCAGTGCCCAGGGCGGGGAAGAGACCCAGTACTTC. Translated, it gives CSAQGGEETQYF.

This clonotype was picked up many times. The rearrangement links TRBV18 to TRBJ2-2, with a weak D call TRBD1 (5 bases). CDR3 length: 14 residues. From germline, CDR1 is KGHSH and CDR2 LQKENI. Deletions cut 3 bases from V and 5 bases from J, with 10 bases between. The CDR3 here is CASSPLQGTGELFF. The CDR3 coding sequence is TGTGCCAGCTCACCTCTGCAGGGAACCGGGGAGCTGTTTTTT.